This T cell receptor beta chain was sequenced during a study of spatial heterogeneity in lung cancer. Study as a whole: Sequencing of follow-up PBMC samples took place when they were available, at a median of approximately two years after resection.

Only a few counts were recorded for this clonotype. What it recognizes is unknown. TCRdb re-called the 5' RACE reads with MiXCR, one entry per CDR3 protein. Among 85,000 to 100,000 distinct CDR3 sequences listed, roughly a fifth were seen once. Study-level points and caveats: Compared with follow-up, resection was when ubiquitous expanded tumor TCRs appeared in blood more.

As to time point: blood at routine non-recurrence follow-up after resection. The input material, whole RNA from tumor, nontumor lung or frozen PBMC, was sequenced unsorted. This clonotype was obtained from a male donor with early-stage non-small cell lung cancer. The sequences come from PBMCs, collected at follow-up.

CDR3 sequence (DNA): TGCGCCAGCAGCTTGAGCTCCGGCCCTTTCTATGGCTACACCTTC. Translation gives CASSLSSGPFYGYTF. The chain carries TRBV5-1 and TRBJ1-2; no reliable D call. The V gene lost 1 base and the J gene lost 4 bases, with 14 bases spanning the gap. Germline V CDR1 and CDR2: SGHRS, YFSETQ. The CDR3 extends over 15 amino acids.